This TCR beta chain was identified during a study of shared clonotypes between healthy human individuals. Profiled with immunoSEQ multiplex PCR; TCRdb holds only in-frame clones, not every one. The sample includes 2 million to 2.5 million clones, just over 90% seen only once; the top ten take about 0.39%. Trimming pared 5 bases from V and 0 bases from J, leaving 13 bases between. The germline V gene has CDR1 MNHEY and CDR2 SVGAGI. This CDR3 has 15 residues. This receptor was obtained from a man aged 18 to 30 in good health. Some clones in this sample may be carry-over from other donors' samples. Source material: naive CD4+ T cells from PBMCs. Subset reported: CD45RA+ positively selected. The chain has TRBV6-5 and TRBJ1-2; D perhaps matches TRBD1 (5 bases). The CDR3 loop is CASSLSGGANYGYTF. The CDR3 coding sequence is TGTGCCAGCAGTCTCTCAGGAGGGGCTAACTATGGCTACACCTTC.